The rows below give T cell receptor beta chains drawn from one sample of a study of shared clonotypes between healthy human individuals. Only in-frame clones appear in the TCRdb table, and some are missing; sequencing was by immunoSEQ multiplex PCR. The profile shows some 320,000 clones, around 90% of them singletons. Sequenced: memory CD8+ T cells sorted from blood. The receptors come from a man between 18 and 35 years old in good health. CDR3s include the opening cysteine and the closing phenylalanine or tryptophan. A D gene is named only where the DNA matches it firmly. Clone size, where shown, is once, few, many, or a class for clones that have expanded.

TRBV2,.,.,TRBJ2-7,CASSEAPGFGGLSYEQYF,TGTGCCAGCAGTGAAGCACCCGGCTTTGGGGGTCTCTCCTACGAGCAGTACTTC
TRBV13,.,.,TRBJ2-7,CASSSRDGTYEQYF,TGTGCCAGCAGCTCAAGGGACGGGACCTACGAGCAGTACTTC
TRBV15,TRBD1,.,TRBJ2-7,CATSRKRQGANEQYF,TGTGCCACCAGCAGAAAACGACAGGGGGCAAATGAGCAGTACTTC
TRBV5-1,.,.,TRBJ2-7,CASKLGIQGRFYEQYF,TGCGCCAGCAAGTTAGGGATTCAGGGCAGATTCTACGAGCAGTACTTC
TRBV19,.,.,TRBJ2-5,CASSIGGGGETQYF,TGTGCCAGTAGTATAGGTGGGGGCGGAGAGACCCAGTACTTC
TRBV30,.,.,TRBJ1-6,CAWSGLEGERSPLHF,TGTGCCTGGAGTGGTTTAGAAGGGGAACGTTCACCCCTCCACTTT
TRBV6-6,.,.,TRBJ1-6,CASSYSDSKGSPLHF,TGTGCCAGCAGTTACTCGGACAGTAAAGGATCACCCCTCCACTTT
TRBV13,.,.,TRBJ1-2,CASSLRETGFGTLPDYGYTF,TGTGCCAGCAGCCTCAGGGAAACGGGATTCGGGACACTCCCTGACTATGGCTACACCTTC
TRBV9,.,.,TRBJ1-3,CASSASEGRHVSGNTIYF,TGTGCCAGCAGCGCATCGGAGGGCAGGCACGTCTCTGGAAACACCATATATTTT
TRBV6-5,.,.,TRBJ2-3,CASSYSDRLIDTQYF,TGTGCCAGCAGTTACTCCGACAGGTTGATAGATACGCAGTATTTT
TRBV29-1,.,.,TRBJ1-2,CSAQVGGGYGYTF,TGCAGCGCCCAAGTGGGGGGCGGCTATGGCTACACCTTC
TRBV28,.,.,TRBJ2-2,CASSPLVRTELFF,TGTGCCAGCAGTCCTTTAGTTCGAACGGAGCTGTTTTTT
TRBV9,TRBD1,few,TRBJ1-2,CASSPQTGGLNYGYTF,TGTGCCAGCAGCCCCCAGACAGGGGGCCTGAACTATGGCTACACCTTC
TRBV7-9,.,.,TRBJ1-3,CASSFLSESSGNTIYF,TGTGCCAGCAGTTTTTTATCCGAGAGCTCTGGAAACACCATATATTTT
TRBV10-3,TRBD2,once,TRBJ2-1,CAISDLAGGVYEQFF,TGTGCCATCAGTGACCTAGCGGGAGGTGTATATGAGCAGTTCTTC
TRBV5-8,TRBD1,.,TRBJ1-5,CASIPRTGSDNQPQHF,TGTGCCAGCATACCGCGGACAGGGTCGGACAATCAGCCCCAGCATTTT
TRBV5-6,.,.,TRBJ2-3,CASSFMTGIGTDTQYF,TGTGCCAGCAGCTTCATGACGGGGATTGGCACAGATACGCAGTATTTT
TRBV7-2,TRBD2,.,TRBJ2-1,CASSPGGSSYNEQFF,TGTGCCAGCAGCCCTGGCGGGAGCTCCTACAATGAGCAGTTCTTC
TRBV5-6,TRBD2,.,TRBJ2-3,CASSLAPGLATDTQYF,TGTGCCAGCAGCTTGGCGCCGGGACTAGCAACAGATACGCAGTATTTT